This entry lists 11 T cell receptor beta chains sequenced from one sample in a study of cytomegalovirus exposure and HLA in healthy donors. Vbeta (60) and Jbeta (13) primers were used in the PCR. Produced via immunoSEQ multiplex PCR; TCRdb's table is partial and in-frame only. The sample lists about 180,000 clones; roughly three quarters were seen once. Sequenced: PBMCs. The receptor set was obtained from a woman aged 45-60 years in good health and CMV-seropositive.

The gene calls are TRBV6-5 and TRBJ1-2, with TRBD1 identical over 7 bases. Germline CDR1 is MNHEY and CDR2 is SVGAGI. J was trimmed by 1 base and V by 6 bases; bases with no gene match: 5. There are 14 residues in the CDR3. Here the CDR3 reads CASRTGQNNYGYTF. Written as DNA, the CDR3 is TGTGCCAGCAGAACGGGACAGAATAACTATGGCTACACCTTC.

This clone was observed a single time. The gene calls are TRBV9 and TRBJ2-2; 9 nucleotides align to TRBD2. V lost 4 bases, J lost 8 bases, and 9 bases stayed unmatched. Germline values: CDR1 SGDLS, CDR2 YYNGEE. This CDR3 spans 15 amino acids. This CDR3 reads CASSPPSGGSGELFF. CDR3 nucleotide sequence: TGTGCCAGCAGCCCCCCAAGCGGGGGGAGTGGGGAGCTGTTTTTT.

This chain uses TRBV29-1 with TRBJ2-3; TRBD2 matches 7 bases. The CDR3 covers 14 residues. Germline V gives CDR1 SQVTM, CDR2 ANQGSEA. The J segment lost 3 bases and the V segment lost 0 bases, leaving 3 bases of the junction unmatched. Here the CDR3 DNA reads TGCAGCGTTGAAGATCAGCGGGGAACAGATACGCAGTATTTT. Translating it yields CSVEDQRGTDTQYF.

The chain recombines TRBV4-1 with TRBJ2-4; maybe TRBD1 (5 bases). V was shortened by 6 bases and J by 0 bases, with 15 bases between the two germline ends. The CDR3 is 16 residues long. Germline lookup yields CDR1 MGHRA and CDR2 YSYEKL. DNA of the CDR3: TGCGCCAGCAGTCTCCTACAGGTACTAGCCAAAAACATTCAGTACTTC. It encodes CASSLLQVLAKNIQYF.

The rearrangement links TRBV6-1 to TRBJ1-2, with a weak D call TRBD1 (5 bases). V lost 2 bases to trimming and J lost 4 bases, with 17 bases between them. Germline assignment: CDR1 MNHNS and CDR2 SASEGT. The CDR3 is 16 residues long. The DNA of the CDR3 is TGTGCCAGCAGTGAATGGGCCGGGGAGGGGTTCTATGGCTACACCTTC. This encodes CASSEWAGEGFYGYTF.

The chain uses TRBV30 and TRBJ1-2, with 9 bases aligning to TRBD1. CDR3 size: 11 residues. Germline CDR1 is GTSNPN and CDR2 is SVGIG (reference sequence). Unmatched junction bases numbered 0, after V lost 2 bases and J lost 8 bases. DNA of the CDR3: TGTGCCTGGAGTACAGGGGGCGGCTACACCTTC. Encoded protein: CAWSTGGGYTF.

V and J are TRBV4-1 and TRBJ2-1; TRBD2 matches 12 bases. J was trimmed by 9 bases and V by 0 bases; bases with no gene match: 9. Germline CDR1 and CDR2: MGHRA and YSYEKL. The CDR3 has 17 residues. The CDR3 reads CASSQEASGGAGGEQFF. The CDR3 DNA is TGCGCCAGCAGCCAAGAGGCTAGCGGGGGGGCCGGAGGTGAGCAGTTCTTC.

This clone has just a few counts. The gene calls are TRBV14 and TRBJ1-3; D unclear. The CDR3 consists of 17 residues. Germline lookup yields CDR1 SGHDN and CDR2 FVKESK. The V end was cut by 4 bases, the J end by 0 bases, with 16 bases between. The CDR3 protein is CASSLHPPGSSGNTIYF. CDR3 bases: TGTGCCAGCAGCCTCCACCCCCCTGGCAGCTCTGGAAACACCATATATTTT.

The chain couples TRBV4-1 to TRBJ2-1; D is undetermined. CDR3 length: 14 amino acids. Trimming shortened V by 0 bases and J by 7 bases, and 10 bases separated the two germline ends. The germline V gene encodes CDR1 MGHRA and CDR2 YSYEKL. The CDR3 DNA reads as TGCGCCAGCAGCCAAGAGAGTTTATGGAATGAGCAGTTCTTC. Its translation: CASSQESLWNEQFF.

V usage is TRBV29-1 and J usage is TRBJ1-1, with a possible D match to TRBD1 (5 bases). Germline assignment: CDR1 SQVTM and CDR2 ANQGSEA. This CDR3 comprises 11 residues. V was shortened by 6 bases and J by 1 base, with 6 bases between the two germline ends. CDR3 region: CSVGQNTEAFF. In DNA form, the CDR3 reads TGCAGCGTAGGACAGAACACTGAAGCTTTCTTT.

This clone was detected a few times. For the CDR3, the DNA is TGTGCCAGCCACGGGGGGCGGAACACCGGGGAGCTGTTTTTT. It yields the protein CASHGGRNTGELFF. The rearrangement uses TRBV6-1 and TRBJ2-2, with a weak D call TRBD2 (7 bases). Trimming took off 8 bases at V and 1 base at J, with 11 bases between the two ends. From germline, CDR1 is MNHNS and CDR2 SASEGT. This CDR3 contains 14 residues.